In this sample, the clone carrying this TCR beta chain turned up a few times. Its specificity is unknown. These data are taken from a study of cytomegalovirus exposure and HLA in healthy donors. Study observations and caveats: The likely origin of a cluster of highly shared sequence variants was a sequencing artifact.

In the PCR, 60 Vbeta and 13 Jbeta primers were used. Produced via immunoSEQ multiplex PCR; TCRdb's table is partial and in-frame only. This table has about 270,000 clones, roughly 70% appearing once. Germline V gives CDR1 SEHNR, CDR2 FQNEAQ (reference sequence). The CDR3 extends over 16 amino acids. Deletions cut 2 bases from V and 1 base from J, with 15 bases between. This sequence was found in a female donor in good health and CMV-seronegative. The source material was PBMCs. This chain uses TRBV7-9 with TRBJ2-7, with D possibly TRBD2 on 6 matching bases. In DNA, the CDR3 is TGTGCCAGCAGCTTACAGGGAGGTAGCGGATCCTACGAGCAGTACTTC. As protein: CASSLQGGSGSYEQYF. The full variable domain, with the rest looked up from reference TRBV7-9 and TRBJ2-7, is DTGVSQNPRHKITKRGQNVTFRCDPISEHNRLYWYRQTLGQGPEFLTYFQNEAQLEKSRLLSDRFSAERPKGSFSTLEIQRTEQGDSAMYLCASSLQGGSGSYEQYFGPGTRLTVT.